The clone carrying this TCR beta chain was observed a few times. Its antigen is undetermined. The sample originates from a study of response to subunit inactivated influenza vaccine. Points from the study as a whole: The study's authors posited that every seasonal influenza vaccination enlists few new T cells.

TCRdb analysed the RT-PCR reads with MiXCR anew, one entry per CDR3 protein. In the table there are over 450,000 distinct CDR3 sequences, roughly 13% of which are singletons. There are 16 residues in the CDR3. Trimming at V came to 0 bases and at J to 2 bases, leaving 5 bases not matched to a gene. CDR1 is SGHRS, CDR2 YFSETQ, per germline. Source: PBMCs from blood, taken roughly 46 days after vaccination. The chain carries TRBV5-1 and TRBJ2-3, with 8 positions matching TRBD2. This TCR came from a middle-aged man who received an inactivated influenza vaccine. Here the CDR3 DNA reads TGCGCCAGCAGCTTGGACATAGCGGGAAACACAGATACGCAGTATTTT. Translation gives CASSLDIAGNTDTQYF.